The source of this T cell receptor beta chain is a study of T cell changes during pregnancy in multiple sclerosis. Sequencing was performed with immunoSEQ multiplex PCR; in TCRdb, only in-frame clones are kept and a portion is missing. The data hold some 60,000 clones, with around 93% observed a single time. This sample comprised peripheral blood, obtained after pregnancy. This TCR was sampled from a female donor with multiple sclerosis, enrolled in a pregnancy study.

CDR3 sequence: CASSLGTSGYNEQFF. CDR3 coding DNA: TGCGCCAGCAGCTTGGGGACTAGCGGATACAATGAGCAGTTCTTC. The rearrangement uses TRBV5-1 and TRBJ2-1, with 10 bases matching TRBD2. J gave up 4 bases and V 0 bases, and 1 base lay outside the gene matches. Germline-derived CDR1 and CDR2 are SGHRS and YFSETQ. The CDR3 spans 15 residues.